The source of this T cell receptor beta chain is a study of response to subunit inactivated influenza vaccine. Notes on the study in general: Authors suggested seasonal influenza vaccinations each recruit few new T cells.

Each CDR3 protein gets one entry after TCRdb re-called the RT-PCR reads with MiXCR. The data hold 800,000 or so distinct CDR3 sequences, with approximately 22% observed a single time. This clonotype appeared many times. What it binds is not known. Germline V gene sequence: CDR1 SGHRS, CDR2 YFSETQ. The CDR3 length is 13 residues. The V gene lost 4 bases and the J gene lost 4 bases, with 12 bases spanning the gap. The origin of this receptor is a man aged 50 to 59 who received an inactivated influenza vaccine. The sample was PBMCs from blood, taken about 5 days after vaccination. The chain couples TRBV5-1 to TRBJ2-7, with a possible D match to TRBD1 (6 bases). CDR3 sequence: CASSPRTAYEQYF. The DNA of the CDR3 is TGCGCCAGCAGCCCTAGGACAGCGTACGAGCAGTACTTC.